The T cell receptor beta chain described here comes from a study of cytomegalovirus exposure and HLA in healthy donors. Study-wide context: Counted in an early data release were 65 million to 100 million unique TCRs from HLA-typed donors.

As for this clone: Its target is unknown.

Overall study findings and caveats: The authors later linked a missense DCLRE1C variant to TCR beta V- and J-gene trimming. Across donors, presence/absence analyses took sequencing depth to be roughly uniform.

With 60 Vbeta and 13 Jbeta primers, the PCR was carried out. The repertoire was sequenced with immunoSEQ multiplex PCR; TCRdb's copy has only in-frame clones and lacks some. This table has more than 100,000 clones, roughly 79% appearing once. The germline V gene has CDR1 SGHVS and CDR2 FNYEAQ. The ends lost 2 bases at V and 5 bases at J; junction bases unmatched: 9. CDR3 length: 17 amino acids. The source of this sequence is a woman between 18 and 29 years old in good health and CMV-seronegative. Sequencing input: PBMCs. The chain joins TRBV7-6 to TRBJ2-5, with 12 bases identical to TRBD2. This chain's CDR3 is CASSLKSRTSGTETQYF. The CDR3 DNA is TGTGCCAGCAGCTTAAAGTCACGGACTAGCGGGACGGAGACCCAGTACTTC.